A selection of T cell receptor beta chains follows, all from one sample in a study of T cell changes during pregnancy in multiple sclerosis. Measured with immunoSEQ multiplex PCR; TCRdb has only the in-frame clones, and not every one. The profile shows roughly 61,000 clones, roughly 94% of them singletons. Sequences were derived from CD8+ T cells from peripheral blood mononuclear cells, sampled after pregnancy. The source is a female donor with multiple sclerosis, enrolled in a pregnancy study. The conserved cysteine and the conserved F or W are not part of the CDR3 here.

V gene: TRBV27; CDR3 protein: ASSSLTTGTPRETQY
V gene: TRBV4-2; CDR3 protein: ASSPSLDSGTDTQY
V gene: TRBV6-4; CDR3 protein: ASSESRLAYNEQF
V gene: TRBV13; CDR3 protein: ASSLGRARNTIY
V gene: TRBV5-1; CDR3 protein: ASSTDTANYGYT
V gene: TRBV7-9; CDR3 protein: ASSWGLAYSTDTQY
V gene: TRBV30; CDR3 protein: AWSDRESYEQY
V gene: TRBV19; CDR3 protein: ASAEAGWYNEQF
V gene: TRBV19; CDR3 protein: ASSPPRVNTGELF
V gene: TRBV6-6; CDR3 protein: ASSHRPGTTYNEQF
V gene: TRBV7-8; CDR3 protein: ASRFTEKSYEQY
V gene: TRBV19; CDR3 protein: ASSQTSVPTDTQY
V gene: TRBV30; CDR3 protein: AWSPGPGRGGEQY
V gene: TRBV6-5; CDR3 protein: ASSPGFPYEQY
V gene: TRBV19; CDR3 protein: ASGDRGGAEAF
V gene: TRBV4-1; CDR3 protein: ASSRANTQY
V gene: TRBV27; CDR3 protein: ASSYSSYNEQF
V gene: TRBV29-1; CDR3 protein: SVEDPGAYEQY
V gene: TRBV19; CDR3 protein: ASSLGTDTQY
V gene: TRBV9; CDR3 protein: ASSVSGIDTGDGYT
V gene: TRBV5-4; CDR3 protein: ASSLKGGAETQY
V gene: TRBV4-1; CDR3 protein: ASSQEQLPYEQY
V gene: TRBV27; CDR3 protein: ASSFGAAGGYEQY
V gene: TRBV6-1; CDR3 protein: ASSAPYSGGSTDTQY
V gene: TRBV28; CDR3 protein: ASSIDRGNYEQY
V gene: TRBV19; CDR3 protein: ASSIGAGTYEQY
V gene: TRBV9; CDR3 protein: ASSVDRDGTSTDTQY
V gene: TRBV6-6; CDR3 protein: ASSTSGSAGYEQY
V gene: TRBV5-6; CDR3 protein: ASSLGGGSIYGYT
V gene: TRBV19; CDR3 protein: ATELAGTDTQY
V gene: TRBV7-9; CDR3 protein: ASSHRWGPDNEKLF
V gene: TRBV5-1; CDR3 protein: ASSISIGTGENTEAF
V gene: TRBV5-1; CDR3 protein: ASSLRGGGEAF
V gene: TRBV5-1; CDR3 protein: ASSHTSGNEQF
V gene: TRBV9; CDR3 protein: ASSPRGSQGANEKLF
V gene: TRBV7-9; CDR3 protein: ASTITGGSGRDYEQY
V gene: TRBV5-4; CDR3 protein: ASSEGTSGSGGETQY
V gene: TRBV2; CDR3 protein: ASSEGQGIELLY
V gene: TRBV27; CDR3 protein: ASRKGGQPQH
V gene: TRBV6-1; CDR3 protein: ASSAVQANYGYT
V gene: TRBV19; CDR3 protein: ASSLSTGPSYEQY
V gene: TRBV6-5; CDR3 protein: ASSYSAGGGGTEAF
V gene: TRBV7-9; CDR3 protein: ASSPSDSETEAF
V gene: TRBV27; CDR3 protein: ASSFIGGTSGSELDTQY
V gene: TRBV9; CDR3 protein: ASSAGWGAENIQY
V gene: TRBV13; CDR3 protein: ASSLVRAAGEQY
V gene: TRBV4-1; CDR3 protein: ASSQDPADRTEKLF
V gene: TRBV19; CDR3 protein: ASSEGNEQF
V gene: TRBV5-6; CDR3 protein: ASSLKSFGQPQH
V gene: TRBV4-1; CDR3 protein: ASSQDEREGAYNEQF
V gene: TRBV4-3; CDR3 protein: ASSHTPGQGGNEQY
V gene: TRBV27; CDR3 protein: ASRDRGGFNTEAF
V gene: TRBV27; CDR3 protein: ASSLVGGYEQY
V gene: TRBV7-9; CDR3 protein: ASSLATPDWKGHETQY
V gene: TRBV6-5; CDR3 protein: ASSYRFGELF
V gene: TRBV11-2; CDR3 protein: ASSSSTGELF